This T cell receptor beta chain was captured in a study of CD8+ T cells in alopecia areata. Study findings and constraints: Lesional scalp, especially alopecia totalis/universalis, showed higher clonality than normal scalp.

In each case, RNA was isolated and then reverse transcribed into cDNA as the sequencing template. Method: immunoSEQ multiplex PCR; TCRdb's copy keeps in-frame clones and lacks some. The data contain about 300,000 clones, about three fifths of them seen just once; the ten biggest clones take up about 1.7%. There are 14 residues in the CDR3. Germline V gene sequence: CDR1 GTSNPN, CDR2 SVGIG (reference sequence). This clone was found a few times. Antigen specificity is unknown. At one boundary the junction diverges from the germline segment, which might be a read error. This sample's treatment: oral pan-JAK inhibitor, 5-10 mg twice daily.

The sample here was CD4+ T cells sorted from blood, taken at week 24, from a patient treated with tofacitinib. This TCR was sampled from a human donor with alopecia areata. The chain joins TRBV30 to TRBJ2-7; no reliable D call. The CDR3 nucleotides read TGTGCCTCGAGTCCCATAGGGCTGGGCTACGAGCAGTACTTC. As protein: CASSPIGLGYEQYF.